This T cell receptor beta chain was observed in a study of graft-versus-host responses after intestinal transplantation. Study at large: Uniformly, recipients were administered anti-thymocyte globulin induction with subsequent tacrolimus and steroids for approximately 3 years.

Germline CDR1 SGHRS, CDR2 YFSETQ. CDR3 length: 14 residues. V lost 0 bases, J lost 6 bases, and 13 bases lay in between. With regard to this clone: Its antigen is unknown.

Libraries were prepared by immunoSEQ multiplex PCR; TCRdb keeps only in-frame clonotypes and omits some of them. Among more than 95,000 clones listed, about 90% were seen once. The chain joins TRBV5-1 to TRBJ2-7; D gene uncertain. The starting material was unstimulated CD4+ T cells sorted from spleen or lymph node cells, obtained before intestinal transplant. The TCR originated in a human donor who received an intestinal transplant. DNA for the CDR3: TGCGCCAGCAGCTTGGGGGCTTCTACGGGCGAGCAGTACTTC. Its translation is CASSLGASTGEQYF.